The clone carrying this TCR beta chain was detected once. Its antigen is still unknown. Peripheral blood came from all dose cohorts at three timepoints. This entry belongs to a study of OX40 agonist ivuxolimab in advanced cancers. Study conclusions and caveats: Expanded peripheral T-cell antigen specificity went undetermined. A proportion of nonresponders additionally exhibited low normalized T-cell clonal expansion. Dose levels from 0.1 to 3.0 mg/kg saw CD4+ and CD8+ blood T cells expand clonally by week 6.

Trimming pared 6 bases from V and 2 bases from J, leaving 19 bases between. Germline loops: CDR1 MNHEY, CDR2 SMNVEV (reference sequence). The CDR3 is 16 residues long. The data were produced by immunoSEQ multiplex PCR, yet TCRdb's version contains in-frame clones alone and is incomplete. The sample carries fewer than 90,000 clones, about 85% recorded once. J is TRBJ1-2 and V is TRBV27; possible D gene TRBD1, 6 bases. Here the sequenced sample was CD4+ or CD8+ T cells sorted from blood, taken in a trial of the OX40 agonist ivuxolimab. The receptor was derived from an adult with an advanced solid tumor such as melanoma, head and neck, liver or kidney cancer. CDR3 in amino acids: CASRLDGRGGNYGYTF. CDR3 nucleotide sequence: TGTGCCAGCAGACTTGATGGCAGGGGTGGGAACTATGGCTACACCTTC.